Shown below are 17 T cell receptor beta chains from a single sample sequenced in a study of T cell responses to AZD1222 COVID-19 vaccine. Clones were read by immunoSEQ multiplex PCR, and TCRdb kept only the in-frame ones, dropping some. The sample includes some 120,000 clones, 75% to 85% of them seen just once. The sample in question was peripheral blood, obtained 28 days after the second AZD1222 dose. These receptors all come from an adult who received the AZD1222 COVID-19 vaccine.

V usage is TRBV5-1 and J usage is TRBJ1-6; D unresolved. Trimming removed 6 bases from V and 9 bases from J, with 13 bases in between. Germline CDR1 SGHRS, CDR2 YFSETQ. This CDR3 has 13 residues. CDR3 in DNA: TGCGCCAGCACAGAAGGACCGAGTTCACCCCTCCACTTT. Encoded protein: CASTEGPSSPLHF.

In this sample, this clone turned up once. The V and J genes are TRBV28 and TRBJ1-1; TRBD1 is a possible D gene (5 bases). The CDR3 runs to 13 residues. Trimming took off 6 bases at V and 6 bases at J, with 14 bases between the two ends. CDR1 is MDHEN, CDR2 SYDVKM, per germline. CDR3 nucleotides: TGTGCCAGCAGAGTTCTCGGGGACTCTGAAGCTTTCTTT. Its protein product is CASRVLGDSEAFF.

The chain recombines TRBV28 with TRBJ2-3; 11 nucleotides align to TRBD2. CDR1 is MDHEN, CDR2 SYDVKM, per germline. The CDR3 runs 16 residues. Trimming at V came to 8 bases and at J to 0 bases, leaving 7 bases not matched to a gene. The CDR3 is CASPPLAGGSTDTQYF. In DNA form, the CDR3 reads TGTGCCAGCCCGCCTTTAGCGGGGGGGAGCACAGATACGCAGTATTTT.

The CDR3 loop is CASRGQGGNTEAFF. DNA of the CDR3: TGTGCCAGTAGGGGACAGGGAGGGAACACTGAAGCTTTCTTT. The chain couples TRBV19 to TRBJ1-1; TRBD1 matches at 9 bases. Germline assignment: CDR1 LNHDA and CDR2 SQIVND (reference sequence). The CDR3 has 14 residues. Trimming cost V 6 bases and J 1 base; bases outside gene matches: 3.

Details on this clone: This could be a read error, since a much larger clone is one nucleotide away. The genes are TRBV4-1 and TRBJ1-1, with TRBD1 identical over 8 bases. Trimming removed 0 bases from V and 2 bases from J; junction bases left unmatched: 14. CDR1 and CDR2 (germline): MGHRA, YSYEKL. The CDR3 totals 19 residues. CDR3 protein: CASSQEMDFPGQANTEAFF. The CDR3 DNA is TGCGCCAGCAGCCAAGAGATGGATTTTCCGGGACAGGCAAACACTGAAGCTTTCTTT.

The chain links TRBV7-2 to TRBJ2-3; D is perhaps TRBD1 or TRBD2 (5 bases each). Germline assignment: CDR1 SGHTA and CDR2 FQGNSA. This CDR3 contains 16 residues. V was clipped by 1 base and J by 5 bases, with 16 bases between them. The CDR3 loop reads CASSLVGEGPIDTQYF. The CDR3 nucleotides are TGTGCCAGCAGCTTAGTTGGCGAGGGGCCTATAGATACGCAGTATTTT.

V and J are TRBV10-3 and TRBJ1-3; 9 bases fit TRBD1. Germline V lookup: CDR1 ENHRY, CDR2 SYGVKD. With 5 bases clipped from V and 7 bases from J, the junction kept 9 bases outside the gene matches. The CDR3 consists of 15 residues. CDR3 coding DNA: TGTGCCATCAGTAACTCCGGGACAGGGTTTAACACCATATATTTT. Its protein product is CAISNSGTGFNTIYF.

In its sample, this clone was seen a few times. The chain is built from TRBV10-1 and TRBJ1-1; TRBD1 is a possible D gene (5 bases). CDR1 is WNHNN, CDR2 SYGVQD, per germline (reference sequence). The CDR3 runs 13 residues. V lost 6 bases and J 4 bases, leaving 12 bases between the germline ends. The CDR3: CASSFPGGTEAFF. The DNA of the CDR3 is TGCGCCAGCAGCTTCCCGGGGGGCACTGAAGCTTTCTTT.

V and J are TRBV5-4 and TRBJ1-4; tentative D call: TRBD1 (5 bases). Looked up from germline, CDR1 is SGHNT and CDR2 is YYREEE (reference sequence). There are 13 residues in the CDR3. Trimming took off 4 bases at V and 2 bases at J, with 6 bases between the two ends. The CDR3 coding sequence is TGTGCCAGCAGCCGGGGGACTAATGAAAAACTGTTTTTT. Protein product: CASSRGTNEKLFF. The full variable domain, rest sourced from reference TRBV5-4 and TRBJ1-4, is ETGVTQSPTHLIKTRGQQVTLRCSSQSGHNTVSWYQQALGQGPQFIFQYYREEENGRGNFPPRFSGLQFPNYSSELNVNALELDDSALYLCASSRGTNEKLFFGSGTQLSVL.

This rearrangement joins TRBV6-2 or TRBV6-3 to TRBJ1-5, with no clear D. This CDR3 region has 14 residues. V was pared by 3 bases and J by 3 bases, with 9 bases between. Germline V gene sequence: CDR1 MNHEY, CDR2 SVGEGT. The CDR3 spells CASSYAGLNQPQHF. In DNA, the CDR3 is TGTGCCAGCAGTTATGCAGGTCTCAATCAGCCCCAGCATTTT.

This rearrangement joins TRBV11-2 to TRBJ1-5; weak D call: TRBD1 (5 bases). Per germline, CDR1 SGHAT and CDR2 FQNNGV. The CDR3 has 15 residues. Trimming removed 1 base from V and 3 bases from J, with 10 bases in between. The CDR3 loop is CASSLGRQYNQPQHF. The CDR3 region has the DNA TGTGCCAGCAGCTTAGGCCGACAGTACAATCAGCCCCAGCATTTT.

J is TRBJ2-7 and V is TRBV18; 7 nucleotides match TRBD1. The V gene end was trimmed by 3 bases and the J gene end by 0 bases; junction bases not matched to a gene: 5. There are 15 residues in the CDR3. Germline CDR1 reads KGHSH; CDR2 reads LQKENI. This chain's CDR3 is CASSPKRQGSYEQYF. In nucleotides, the CDR3 is TGTGCCAGCTCACCCAAGCGACAGGGCTCCTACGAGCAGTACTTC.

The chain links TRBV28 to TRBJ1-2; no definite D call. Trimming removed 5 bases at V and 6 bases at J, with 10 bases between. CDR1 and CDR2 from the germline V gene are MDHEN and SYDVKM. The CDR3 runs to 12 residues. The CDR3 loop reads CASSKGLDGYTF. In nucleotides, the CDR3 is TGTGCCAGCAGTAAAGGACTGGATGGCTACACCTTC.

The chain is built from TRBV28 and TRBJ1-6, with 8 positions matching TRBD1. V shed 1 base and J 9 bases; nucleotides not matched to a gene: 11. The CDR3 runs 17 residues. Germline V gene data show CDR1 as MDHEN and CDR2 as SYDVKM. The CDR3 DNA reads as TGTGCCAGCAGTTTATATCCAGGTGGACAGGGAAGTTCACCCCTCCACTTT. Translating it yields CASSLYPGGQGSSPLHF.

This clone was counted a few times. The chain links TRBV10-3 to TRBJ1-6; 7 bases match TRBD1. Germline V gene data show CDR1 as ENHRY and CDR2 as SYGVKD. This CDR3 is built from 13 residues. V gave up 7 bases and J gave up 10 bases; unmatched junction bases: 7. The CDR3 bases are TGTGCCATCAACAGGGGTCAGGGATCACCCCTCCACTTT. Its translation is CAINRGQGSPLHF.

The chain uses TRBV19 and TRBJ2-1; 8 bases agree with TRBD2. Germline values: CDR1 LNHDA, CDR2 SQIVND (reference sequence). Unmatched junction bases numbered 6, after V lost 6 bases and J lost 5 bases. There are 14 residues in the CDR3. DNA of the CDR3: TGTGCCAGTAGGCCGGGACTAGGGAACAATGAGCAGTTCTTC. It encodes CASRPGLGNNEQFF.

The V and J genes are TRBV2 and TRBJ2-3, with D unresolved. V gave up 6 bases and J gave up 2 bases, with 15 bases separating them. CDR3 length: 15 amino acids. The germline CDR1 and CDR2 sequences are SNHLY and FYNNEI. The CDR3 spells CASSAQHRATDTQYF. CDR3 coding DNA: TGTGCCAGCAGCGCCCAACACCGGGCCACAGATACGCAGTATTTT.